This T cell receptor (beta chain) derives from a study of T cell repertoires in cytomegalovirus infection. Study-level background: Matching HLA type and CMV infection were both indicated by public TCR beta signatures.

TCRdb ran MiXCR on the reads and lists one entry per CDR3 protein. The sample has 400,000 to 550,000 distinct CDR3 sequences, 10% to 12% seen once. Points on this clonotype: Its specificity is not known.

The study's findings and limits: Pooled public TCR beta family frequency picked out CMV carriers with the relevant HLA. HLA-C-restricted TCR beta clonotypes specific for CMV led the ex vivo response.

Trimming took 3 bases from V and 0 from J, leaving 12 bases between them. Looked up from germline, CDR1 is DFQATT and CDR2 is SNEGSKA (reference sequence). This CDR3 comprises 16 residues. The TCR was taken from a human donor in good health (CMV status not recorded). Some clones in this sample may be carry-over from other donors' samples. Sequences were obtained from PBMCs. This chain uses TRBV20-1 with TRBJ1-6; possibly TRBD1 for D (6 bases). The CDR3 reads CSARGAGLSYNSPLHF. The CDR3 region has the DNA TGCAGTGCTAGGGGGGCCGGGCTCTCCTATAATTCACCCCTCCACTTT.